The 3 T cell receptor beta chains below were found in one sample sequenced in a study of a mutant IDH1 vaccine in newly diagnosed glioma. Assay: immunoSEQ multiplex PCR; the TCRdb copy retains only in-frame clones and omits some. This sample has some 51,000 clones, with around 80% found just once. As to time point: week 5, during vaccination. With topical imiquimod, each dose of the vaccine consisted of 300 ug of mutant IDH1 20-mer peptide. Antigen specificity for these receptors is unknown. The specimen was PBMCs, collected from a glioma patient whose treatment included an IDH1 peptide vaccine. The receptors were gathered from a man aged 45-60 years with glioma.

The count of this clone is one. The V and J genes are TRBV10-3 and TRBJ2-2; a weak D match, TRBD2 (6 bases). With 3 bases removed from V and 5 bases from J, the gap between germline ends came to 10 bases. Germline CDR1 is ENHRY and CDR2 is SYGVKD. The CDR3 totals 14 residues. This CDR3 is CAISEPGETGELFF. DNA for the CDR3: TGTGCCATCAGTGAACCGGGGGAGACCGGGGAGCTGTTTTTT.

The V and J genes are TRBV19 and TRBJ2-1, with 7 bases identical to TRBD2. The CDR3 consists of 17 residues. Germline CDR1 LNHDA, CDR2 SQIVND (reference sequence). V lost 1 base and J lost 2; bases outside the gene matches: 8. The CDR3 loop reads CASSIGPPSGAYNEQFF. CDR3 DNA: TGTGCCAGTAGTATAGGCCCCCCGAGCGGGGCCTACAATGAGCAGTTCTTC.

This clone was observed a few times. The chain uses TRBV5-6 and TRBJ1-1; no reliable D call. Per the germline V gene, CDR1 is SGHDT and CDR2 is YYEEEE. V was clipped by 0 bases and J by 0 bases, with 15 bases between them. The CDR3 loop spans 17 amino acids. The CDR3 coding sequence is TGTGCCAGCAGCTTGGGTTTCGTCGGAACTCTGAACACTGAAGCTTTCTTT. It codes for CASSLGFVGTLNTEAFF.